This note documents a single TCR beta chain sequence. This receptor's antigen is unknown. Base qualities are not at hand, and no much larger clone is one base apart. CDR1 LNHNV and CDR2 YYDKDF were looked up in the germline V gene (reference sequence). Deletion took 1 base off V and 6 bases off J, with a span of 16 bases between the germline ends. The CDR3 covers 15 residues, taking in both the cysteine and the phenylalanine. The kept DNA is CDR3 alone, 45 bases in frame from the first base. This sample was taken from a study of preoperative IRX-2 immunotherapy in early breast cancer (dated by TCRdb to between 2017 and 2020). The library relied on the immunoSEQ multiplex PCR assay. Sourced from immuneACCESS, this table was stored by TCRdb with only in-frame sequences that have V and J called. A share of the clones is absent; for the studies checked, an unresolved V gene accounts for under half, and the remainder has no known explanation. The sample data list around 62,000 clones, and roughly 95% of these were observed just once. Clones ranked in the top ten supply roughly 1.7% of the sample.

According to the study, the label for this sample's treatment or condition signals: preoperative locoregional IRX-2 cytokine immunotherapy. The samples were obtained from a phase Ib study that tested preoperative, locoregional IRX-2 cytokine immunotherapy meant to prime immune responses. Before surgery, IRX-2 was given to the donors, who were patients with early-stage breast cancer. This chain is built from TRBV15 and TRBJ2-7, with the D gene too uncertain to name. The receptor comes from a human donor with breast cancer. Collection took place from a patient treated with IRX-2 immunotherapy. The DNA sequence follows: TGTGCCACCAGCAGAGGACCCACTCTAATGAGCGAGCAGTACTTC. Translated, it gives CATSRGPTLMSEQYF.